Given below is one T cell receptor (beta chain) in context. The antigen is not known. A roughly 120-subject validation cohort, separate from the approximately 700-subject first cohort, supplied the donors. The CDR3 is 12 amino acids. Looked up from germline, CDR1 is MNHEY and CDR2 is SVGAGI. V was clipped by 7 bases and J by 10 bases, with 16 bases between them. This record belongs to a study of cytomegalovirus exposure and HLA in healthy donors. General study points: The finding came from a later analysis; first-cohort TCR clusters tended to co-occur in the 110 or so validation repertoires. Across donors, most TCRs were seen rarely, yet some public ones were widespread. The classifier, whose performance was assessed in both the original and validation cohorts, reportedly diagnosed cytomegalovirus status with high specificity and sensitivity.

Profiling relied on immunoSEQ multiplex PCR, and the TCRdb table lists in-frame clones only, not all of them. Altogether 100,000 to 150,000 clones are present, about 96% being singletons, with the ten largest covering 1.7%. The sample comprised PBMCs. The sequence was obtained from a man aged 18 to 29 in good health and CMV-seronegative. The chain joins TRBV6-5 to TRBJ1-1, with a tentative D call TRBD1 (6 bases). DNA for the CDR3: TGTGCCAGCAACCGTCCTCCAGGGGTAGCTTTCTTT. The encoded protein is CASNRPPGVAFF.